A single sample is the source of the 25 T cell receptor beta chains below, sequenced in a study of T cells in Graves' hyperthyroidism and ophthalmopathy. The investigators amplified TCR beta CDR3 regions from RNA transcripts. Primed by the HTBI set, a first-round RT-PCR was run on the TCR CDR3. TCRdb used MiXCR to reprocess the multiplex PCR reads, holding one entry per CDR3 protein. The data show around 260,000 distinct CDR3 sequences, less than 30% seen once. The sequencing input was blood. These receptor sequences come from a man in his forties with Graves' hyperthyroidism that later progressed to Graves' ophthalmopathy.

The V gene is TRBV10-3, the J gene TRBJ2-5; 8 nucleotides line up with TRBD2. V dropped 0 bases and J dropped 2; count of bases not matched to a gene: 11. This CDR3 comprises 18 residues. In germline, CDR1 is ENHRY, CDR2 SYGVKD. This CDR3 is CAISESAGSGKGQETQYF. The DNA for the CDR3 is TGTGCCATCAGTGAGTCGGCTGGTAGCGGGAAAGGACAAGAGACCCAGTACTTC.

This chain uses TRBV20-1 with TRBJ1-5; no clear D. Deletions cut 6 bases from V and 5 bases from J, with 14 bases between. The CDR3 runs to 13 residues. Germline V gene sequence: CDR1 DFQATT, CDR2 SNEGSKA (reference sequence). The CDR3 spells CSASALRDQPQHF. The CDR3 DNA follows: TGCAGTGCCAGCGCGTTACGCGATCAGCCCCAGCATTTT.

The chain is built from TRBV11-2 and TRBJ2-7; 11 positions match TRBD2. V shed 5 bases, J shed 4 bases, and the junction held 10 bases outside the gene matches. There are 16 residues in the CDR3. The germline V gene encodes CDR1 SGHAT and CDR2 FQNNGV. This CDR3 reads CASSPTSGLAAYEQYF. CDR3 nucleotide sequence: TGTGCCAGCAGCCCTACTTCGGGACTAGCGGCGTACGAGCAGTACTTC.

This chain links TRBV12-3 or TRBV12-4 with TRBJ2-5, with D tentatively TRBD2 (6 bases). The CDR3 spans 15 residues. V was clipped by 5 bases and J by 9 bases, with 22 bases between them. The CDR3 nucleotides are TGTGCCAGCAGTATTGGGACTGTCCCCAAGAAGGCCCAGTACTTC. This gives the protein CASSIGTVPKKAQYF.

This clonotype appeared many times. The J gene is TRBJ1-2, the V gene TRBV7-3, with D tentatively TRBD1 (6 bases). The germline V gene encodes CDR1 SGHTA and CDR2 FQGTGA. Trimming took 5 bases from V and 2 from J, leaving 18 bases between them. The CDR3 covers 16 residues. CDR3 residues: CASSAPSRTVNYGYTF. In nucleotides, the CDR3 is TGTGCCAGCAGCGCACCGTCAAGGACAGTAAACTATGGCTACACCTTC.

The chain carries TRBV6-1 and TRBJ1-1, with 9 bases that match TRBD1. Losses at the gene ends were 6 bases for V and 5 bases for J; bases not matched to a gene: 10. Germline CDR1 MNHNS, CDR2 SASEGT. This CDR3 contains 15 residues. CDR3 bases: TGTGCCAGCAGCACAAGGACAGGGGTCGGAACTGAAGCTTTCTTT. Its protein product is CASSTRTGVGTEAFF.

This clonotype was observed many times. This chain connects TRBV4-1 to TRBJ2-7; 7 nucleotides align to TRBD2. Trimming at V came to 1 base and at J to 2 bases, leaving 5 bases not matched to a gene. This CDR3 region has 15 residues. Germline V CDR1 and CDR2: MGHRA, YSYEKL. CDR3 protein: CASSQAGGSPYEQYF. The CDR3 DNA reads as TGCGCCAGCAGCCAAGCTGGCGGGAGCCCCTACGAGCAGTACTTC.

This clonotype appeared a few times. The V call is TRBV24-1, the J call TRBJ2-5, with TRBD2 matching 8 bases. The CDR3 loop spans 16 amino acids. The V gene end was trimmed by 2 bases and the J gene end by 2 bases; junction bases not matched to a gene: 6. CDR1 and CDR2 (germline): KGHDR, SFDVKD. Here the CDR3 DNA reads TGTGCCACCAGTGATTCCAGCGGGAGACTTCAAGAGACCCAGTACTTC. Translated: CATSDSSGRLQETQYF.

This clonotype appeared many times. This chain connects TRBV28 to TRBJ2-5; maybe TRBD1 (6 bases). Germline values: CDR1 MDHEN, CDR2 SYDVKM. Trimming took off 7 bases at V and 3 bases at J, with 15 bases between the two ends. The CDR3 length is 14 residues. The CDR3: CASTPSGDKETQYF. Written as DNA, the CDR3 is TGTGCCAGCACCCCTTCAGGGGATAAAGAGACCCAGTACTTC.

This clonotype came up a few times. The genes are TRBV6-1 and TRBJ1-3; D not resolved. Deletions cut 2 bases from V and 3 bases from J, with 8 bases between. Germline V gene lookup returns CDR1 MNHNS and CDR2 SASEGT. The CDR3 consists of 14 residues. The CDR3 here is CASSETWDGNTIYF. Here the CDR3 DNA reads TGTGCCAGCAGTGAAACGTGGGATGGAAACACCATATATTTT.

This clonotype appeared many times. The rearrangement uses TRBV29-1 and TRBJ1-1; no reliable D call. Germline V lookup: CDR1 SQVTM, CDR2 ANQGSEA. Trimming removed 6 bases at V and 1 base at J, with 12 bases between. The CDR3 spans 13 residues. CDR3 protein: CSVPESANTEAFF. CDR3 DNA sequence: TGCAGCGTGCCGGAGTCCGCGAACACTGAAGCTTTCTTT.

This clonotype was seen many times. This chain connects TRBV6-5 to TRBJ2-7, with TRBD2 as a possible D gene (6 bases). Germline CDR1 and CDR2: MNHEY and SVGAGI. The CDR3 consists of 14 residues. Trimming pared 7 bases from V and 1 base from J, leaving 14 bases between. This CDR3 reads CASTPNLASYEQYF. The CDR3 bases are TGTGCCAGCACCCCAAACCTAGCGTCCTACGAGCAGTACTTC.

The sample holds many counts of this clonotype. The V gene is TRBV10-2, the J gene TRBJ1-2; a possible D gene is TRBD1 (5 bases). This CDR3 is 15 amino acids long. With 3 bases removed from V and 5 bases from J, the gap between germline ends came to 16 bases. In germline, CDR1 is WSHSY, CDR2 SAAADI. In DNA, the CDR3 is TGCGCCAGCAGTGATTGGAAGGGGAAAACGTATGGCTACACCTTC. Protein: CASSDWKGKTYGYTF.

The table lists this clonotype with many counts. The CDR3 sequence: CATSDGRLASSTDTQYF. The DNA for the CDR3 is TGTGCCACCAGTGACGGGAGACTAGCGTCTAGCACAGATACGCAGTATTTT. This sequence joins TRBV24-1 and TRBJ2-3; 8 bases line up with TRBD2. The CDR3 consists of 17 residues. Germline V gene data show CDR1 as KGHDR and CDR2 as SFDVKD. Trimming took 4 bases from V and 0 from J; bases not matched to a gene: 8.

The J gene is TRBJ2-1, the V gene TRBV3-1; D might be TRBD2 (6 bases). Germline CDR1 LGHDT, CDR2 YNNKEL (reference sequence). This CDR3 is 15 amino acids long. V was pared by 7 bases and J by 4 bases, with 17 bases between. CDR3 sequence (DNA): TGTGCCAGCACTAGCCCGGGACTTGGATACAATGAGCAGTTCTTC. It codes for CASTSPGLGYNEQFF.

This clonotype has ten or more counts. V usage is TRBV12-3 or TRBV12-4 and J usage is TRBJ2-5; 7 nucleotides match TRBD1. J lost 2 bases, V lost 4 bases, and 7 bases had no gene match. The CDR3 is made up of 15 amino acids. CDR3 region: CASSYPGQPQETQYF. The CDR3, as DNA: TGTGCCAGCAGTTACCCGGGACAGCCACAAGAGACCCAGTACTTC.

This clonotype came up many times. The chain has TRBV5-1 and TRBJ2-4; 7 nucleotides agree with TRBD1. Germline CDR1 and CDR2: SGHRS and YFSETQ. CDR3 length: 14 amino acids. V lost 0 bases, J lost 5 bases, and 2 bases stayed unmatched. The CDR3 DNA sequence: TGCGCCAGCAGCTTGGCTCAGGGGGAAAACATTCAGTACTTC. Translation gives CASSLAQGENIQYF.

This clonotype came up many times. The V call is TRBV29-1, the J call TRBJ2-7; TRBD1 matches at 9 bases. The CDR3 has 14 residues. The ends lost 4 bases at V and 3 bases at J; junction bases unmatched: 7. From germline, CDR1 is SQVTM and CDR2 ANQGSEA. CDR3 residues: CSVVFTGGGYEQYF. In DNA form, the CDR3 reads TGCAGCGTTGTTTTTACAGGGGGCGGCTACGAGCAGTACTTC.

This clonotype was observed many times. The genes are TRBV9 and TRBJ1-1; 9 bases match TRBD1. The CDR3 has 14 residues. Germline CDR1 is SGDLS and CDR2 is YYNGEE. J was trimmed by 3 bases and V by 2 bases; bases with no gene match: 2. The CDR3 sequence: CASSVRTGDTEAFF. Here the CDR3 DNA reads TGTGCCAGCAGCGTGAGGACAGGGGACACTGAAGCTTTCTTT.

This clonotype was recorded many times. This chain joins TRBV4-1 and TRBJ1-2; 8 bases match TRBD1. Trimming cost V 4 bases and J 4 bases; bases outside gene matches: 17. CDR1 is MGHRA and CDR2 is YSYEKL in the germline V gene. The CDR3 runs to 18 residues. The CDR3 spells CASSRDSTGAPTLYGYTF. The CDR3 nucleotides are TGCGCCAGCAGCCGGGACTCGACAGGGGCGCCAACCCTCTATGGCTACACCTTC.

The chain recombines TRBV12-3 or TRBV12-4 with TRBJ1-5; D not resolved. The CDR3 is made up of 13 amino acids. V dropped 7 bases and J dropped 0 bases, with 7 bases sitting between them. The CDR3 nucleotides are TGTGCCAGCACGGCGAGTAGCAATCAGCCCCAGCATTTT. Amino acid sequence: CASTASSNQPQHF.

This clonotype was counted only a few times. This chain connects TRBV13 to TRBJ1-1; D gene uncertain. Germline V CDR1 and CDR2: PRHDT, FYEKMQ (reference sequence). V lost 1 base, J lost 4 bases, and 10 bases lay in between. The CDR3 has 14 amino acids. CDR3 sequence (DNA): TGTGCCAGCAGCTTAGCTCCGGCAAGCACTGAAGCTTTCTTT. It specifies CASSLAPASTEAFF. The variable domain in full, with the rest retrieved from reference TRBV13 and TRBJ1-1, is AAGVIQSPRHLIKEKRETATLKCYPIPRHDTVYWYQQGPGQDPQFLISFYEKMQSDKGSIPDRFSAQQFSDYHSELNMSSLELGDSALYFCASSLAPASTEAFFGQGTRLTVV.

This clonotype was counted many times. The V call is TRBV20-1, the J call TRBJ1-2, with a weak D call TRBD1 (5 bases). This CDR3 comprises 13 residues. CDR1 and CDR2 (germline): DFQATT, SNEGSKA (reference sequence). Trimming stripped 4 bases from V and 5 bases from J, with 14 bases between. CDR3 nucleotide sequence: TGCAGTGCTATGAAGGCTACAGGATATGGCTACACCTTC. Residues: CSAMKATGYGYTF.

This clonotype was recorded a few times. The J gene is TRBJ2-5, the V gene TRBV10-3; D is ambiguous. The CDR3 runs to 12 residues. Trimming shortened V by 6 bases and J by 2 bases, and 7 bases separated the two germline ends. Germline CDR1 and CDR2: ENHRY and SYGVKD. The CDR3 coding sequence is TGTGCCATCAGGCCAGAACAAGAGACCCAGTACTTC. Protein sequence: CAIRPEQETQYF.

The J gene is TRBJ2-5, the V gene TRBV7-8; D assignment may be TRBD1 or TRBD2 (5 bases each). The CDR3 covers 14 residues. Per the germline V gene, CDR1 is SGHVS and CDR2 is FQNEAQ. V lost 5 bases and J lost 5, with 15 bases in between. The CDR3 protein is CASSHLIGTETQYF. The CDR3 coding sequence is TGTGCCAGCAGCCACCTGATTGGGACGGAGACCCAGTACTTC.